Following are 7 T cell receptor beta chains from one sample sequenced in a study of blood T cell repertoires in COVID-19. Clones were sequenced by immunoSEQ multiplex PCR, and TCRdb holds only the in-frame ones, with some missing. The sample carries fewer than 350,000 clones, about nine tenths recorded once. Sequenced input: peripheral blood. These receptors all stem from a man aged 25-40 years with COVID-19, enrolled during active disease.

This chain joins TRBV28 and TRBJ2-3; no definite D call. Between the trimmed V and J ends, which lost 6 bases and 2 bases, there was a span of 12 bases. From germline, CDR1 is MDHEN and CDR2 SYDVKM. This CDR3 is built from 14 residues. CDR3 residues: CASRGRYVTDTQYF. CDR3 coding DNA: TGTGCCAGCAGGGGCAGGTATGTCACAGATACGCAGTATTTT.

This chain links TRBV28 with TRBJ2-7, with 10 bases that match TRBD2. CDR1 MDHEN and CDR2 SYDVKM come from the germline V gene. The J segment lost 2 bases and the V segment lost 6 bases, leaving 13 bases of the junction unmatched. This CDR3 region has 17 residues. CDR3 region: CASSPGTNLAGAYEQYF. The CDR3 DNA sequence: TGTGCCAGCAGCCCCGGGACAAACCTAGCGGGAGCCTACGAGCAGTACTTC.

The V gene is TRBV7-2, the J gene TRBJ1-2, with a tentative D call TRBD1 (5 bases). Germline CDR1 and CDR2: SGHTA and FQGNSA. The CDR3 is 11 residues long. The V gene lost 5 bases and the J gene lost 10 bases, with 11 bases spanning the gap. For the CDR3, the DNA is TGTGCCAGCAGCCTCATGACAGACTACACCTTC. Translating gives CASSLMTDYTF.

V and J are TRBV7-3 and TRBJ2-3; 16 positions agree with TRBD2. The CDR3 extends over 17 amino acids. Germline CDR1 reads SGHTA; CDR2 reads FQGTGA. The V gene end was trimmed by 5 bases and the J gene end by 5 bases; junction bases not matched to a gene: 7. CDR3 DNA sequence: TGTGCCAGCAGCATGGGACTAGCGGGGGGGCCTGGAGATACGCAGTATTTT. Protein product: CASSMGLAGGPGDTQYF.

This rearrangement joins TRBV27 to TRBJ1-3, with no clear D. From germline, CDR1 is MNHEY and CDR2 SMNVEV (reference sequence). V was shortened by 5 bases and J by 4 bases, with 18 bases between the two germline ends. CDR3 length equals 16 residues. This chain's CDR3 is CASSPRGRAGGNTIYF. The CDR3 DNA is TGTGCCAGCAGTCCAAGAGGGAGGGCGGGGGGAAACACCATATATTTT.

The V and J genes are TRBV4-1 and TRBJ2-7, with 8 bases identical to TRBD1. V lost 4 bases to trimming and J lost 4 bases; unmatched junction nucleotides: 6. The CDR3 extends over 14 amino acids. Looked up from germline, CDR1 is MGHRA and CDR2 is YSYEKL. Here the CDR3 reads CASSPGTGRYEQYF. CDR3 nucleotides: TGCGCCAGCAGCCCGGGGACAGGAAGATACGAGCAGTACTTC.

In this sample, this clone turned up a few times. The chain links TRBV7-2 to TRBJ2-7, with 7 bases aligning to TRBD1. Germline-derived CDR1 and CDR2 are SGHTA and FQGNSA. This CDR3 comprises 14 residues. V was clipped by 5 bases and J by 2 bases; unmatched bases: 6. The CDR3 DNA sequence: TGTGCCAGCAGCCGTAAACAGGGGCCCTACGAGCAGTACTTC. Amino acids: CASSRKQGPYEQYF.